The 18 T cell receptor beta chains listed next were all sequenced from one sample in a study of cytomegalovirus exposure and HLA in healthy donors. PCR primers comprised 60 Vbeta and 13 Jbeta primers. Profiled with immunoSEQ multiplex PCR; TCRdb holds only in-frame clones, not every one. Altogether some 190,000 clones are present, around 86% being singletons, with the ten largest covering 1.3%. The sequencing sample was made of PBMCs. Source of these receptors: a young man in good health and CMV-seronegative.

V gene TRBV4-3 combines with J gene TRBJ2-1; 10 nucleotides agree with TRBD1. CDR3 length: 15 residues. From germline, CDR1 is LGHNA and CDR2 YSLEER. With 4 bases clipped from V and 6 bases from J, the junction kept 6 bases outside the gene matches. The chain's CDR3 is CASSLRQGASNEQFF. The CDR3 DNA is TGCGCCAGCAGCCTTCGACAGGGGGCATCCAATGAGCAGTTCTTC.

The chain is built from TRBV28 and TRBJ2-7; 10 bases are shared with TRBD2. CDR3 length equals 15 residues. V lost 4 bases, J lost 6 bases, and 9 bases stayed unmatched. Germline-derived CDR1 and CDR2 are MDHEN and SYDVKM. This chain's CDR3 is CASSSGQREGPEQYF. DNA of the CDR3: TGTGCCAGCAGTTCCGGGCAGCGGGAGGGCCCCGAGCAGTACTTC.

The rearrangement uses TRBV6-6 and TRBJ2-5; 10 positions match TRBD1. Germline-derived CDR1 and CDR2 are MNHNY and SVGAGI (reference sequence). The trim removed 4 bases at V and 5 bases at J, leaving 4 bases unmatched. CDR3 size: 14 residues. The CDR3 loop is CASSWTGQGETQYF. Here the CDR3 DNA reads TGTGCCAGCAGTTGGACGGGACAGGGGGAGACCCAGTACTTC.

This rearrangement joins TRBV5-4 to TRBJ2-1; tentative D call: TRBD1 (6 bases). Between the trimmed V and J ends, which lost 0 bases and 9 bases, there was a span of 16 bases. Germline loops: CDR1 SGHNT, CDR2 YYREEE (reference sequence). The length of the CDR3 is 15 residues. Written as DNA, the CDR3 is TGTGCCAGCAGCTTGGGGGCAGGGGAATTGCCTGAGCAGTTCTTC. It yields the protein CASSLGAGELPEQFF.

Notes on this clone: The sample holds other DNA sequences that translate to the same CDR3. The CDR3 reads CASSPGGYEQYF. The CDR3 coding sequence is TGTGCCAGCTCACCAGGGGGGTACGAGCAGTACTTC. The chain uses TRBV18 and TRBJ2-7; weak D call: TRBD2 (6 bases). Looked up from germline, CDR1 is KGHSH and CDR2 is LQKENI. The CDR3 contains 12 residues. The V and J ends lost 2 bases and 4 bases respectively, with 6 bases between them.

This clone was counted a single time. The CDR3 here is CASSAELTNTEAFF. CDR3 DNA sequence: TGTGCCAGCAGCGCGGAGCTCACGAACACTGAAGCTTTCTTT. The rearrangement joins TRBV2 to TRBJ1-1; no clear D gene. Trimming shortened V by 6 bases and J by 1 base, and 12 bases separated the two germline ends. Germline V gives CDR1 SNHLY, CDR2 FYNNEI. CDR3 size: 14 residues. The complete variable domain, with remaining parts taken from reference TRBV2 and TRBJ1-1, reads EPEVTQTPSHQVTQMGQEVILRCVPISNHLYFYWYRQILGQKVEFLVSFYNNEISEKSEIFDDQFSVERPDGSNFTLKIRSTKLEDSAMYFCASSAELTNTEAFFGQGTRLTVV.

This chain uses TRBV6-5 with TRBJ1-6, with D hard to call. This CDR3 spans 13 amino acids. Germline assignment: CDR1 MNHEY and CDR2 SVGAGI. Trimming left V 4 bases short and J 9 bases short, with 10 bases between. The CDR3 spells CASSLSGSSPLHF. The DNA of the CDR3 is TGTGCCAGCAGTTTATCAGGTTCTTCACCCCTCCACTTT.

The gene calls are TRBV14 and TRBJ2-3; TRBD2 agrees at 9 bases. Germline V lookup: CDR1 SGHDN, CDR2 FVKESK. The CDR3 has 16 residues. J gave up 6 bases and V 1 base, and 8 bases lay outside the gene matches. CDR3 sequence (DNA): TGTGCCAGCAGCCAAGTTGGCGGGAGGGCCGCGGATACGCAGTATTTT. The encoded protein is CASSQVGGRAADTQYF.

The chain recombines TRBV28 with TRBJ2-2; 7 nucleotides agree with TRBD1. CDR1 is MDHEN and CDR2 is SYDVKM in the germline V gene. This CDR3 is 14 amino acids long. V lost 6 bases, J lost 4 bases, and 5 bases stayed unmatched. CDR3 bases: TGTGCCAGCAGCATGGGACAGATCACCGGGGAGCTGTTTTTT. Its translation is CASSMGQITGELFF.

V gene TRBV9 combines with J gene TRBJ2-3; 14 nucleotides align to TRBD2. The CDR3 extends over 18 amino acids. The V gene end was trimmed by 4 bases and the J gene end by 1 base; junction bases not matched to a gene: 8. CDR1 is SGDLS and CDR2 is YYNGEE in the germline V gene. The CDR3 protein is CASSPRLAGGLGTDTQYF. CDR3 bases: TGTGCCAGCAGCCCACGACTAGCGGGGGGGCTTGGCACAGATACGCAGTATTTT.

This clone has just one count. V gene TRBV5-1 combines with J gene TRBJ2-1; no clear D gene. The CDR3 totals 14 residues. V was cut by 3 bases and J by 6 bases, with 13 bases left in between. Germline assignment: CDR1 SGHRS and CDR2 YFSETQ. CDR3 in amino acids: CASSSTVSPNEQFF. The CDR3 bases are TGCGCCAGCAGCTCGACTGTATCGCCCAATGAGCAGTTCTTC.

This chain links TRBV13 with TRBJ1-1; D is ambiguous. The CDR3 spans 14 residues. Germline lookup yields CDR1 PRHDT and CDR2 FYEKMQ (reference sequence). The V end was cut by 1 base, the J end by 5 bases, with 11 bases between. CDR3 in DNA: TGTGCCAGCAGCTTAGCTGGAGGAGCGACTGAAGCTTTCTTT. Translated: CASSLAGGATEAFF.

The chain links TRBV28 to TRBJ1-2; 7 bases line up with TRBD1. Germline CDR1 and CDR2: MDHEN and SYDVKM. This CDR3 is built from 16 residues. After removal of 3 bases from V and 2 bases from J, the junction contained 9 bases not matched to a gene. The CDR3 spells CASSLTGNLQNYGYTF. DNA for the CDR3: TGTGCCAGCAGTTTGACAGGGAACCTCCAGAACTATGGCTACACCTTC.

CDR3 coding DNA: TGTGCCAGCAGACGACCGGGACAGGGGGGCCACGAGCAGTACTTC. This translates into CASRRPGQGGHEQYF. The V call is TRBV27, the J call TRBJ2-7, with TRBD1 identical over 11 bases. The CDR3 loop spans 15 amino acids. The trim removed 6 bases at V and 5 bases at J, leaving 9 bases unmatched. Germline loops: CDR1 MNHEY, CDR2 SMNVEV (reference sequence).

The rearrangement uses TRBV4-2 and TRBJ1-1, with D possibly TRBD1 on 5 matching bases. The CDR3 totals 15 residues. From germline, CDR1 is LGHNA and CDR2 YNFKEQ. Trimming pared 3 bases from V and 2 bases from J, leaving 13 bases between. The CDR3 sequence is CASSHPPTGNTEAFF. The CDR3 region has the DNA TGTGCCAGCAGCCATCCCCCTACAGGTAACACTGAAGCTTTCTTT.

This chain joins TRBV28 and TRBJ1-3; 8 nucleotides match TRBD1. V lost 7 bases, J lost 7 bases, and 6 bases stayed unmatched. Germline V gives CDR1 MDHEN, CDR2 SYDVKM. The CDR3 is 13 residues long. The CDR3 region is CASNQGAVNTIYF. The DNA for the CDR3 is TGTGCCAGCAACCAGGGGGCAGTGAACACCATATATTTT.

The chain has TRBV4-2 and TRBJ2-6; 9 bases match TRBD1. There are 18 residues in the CDR3. Germline V lookup: CDR1 LGHNA, CDR2 YNFKEQ. V shed 4 bases and J 2 bases; nucleotides not matched to a gene: 9. The CDR3 sequence: CASSPSPHRGPGANVLTF. The CDR3 DNA sequence: TGTGCCAGCAGCCCGTCACCTCACAGGGGGCCTGGGGCCAACGTCCTGACTTTC.

The chain employs TRBV2 and TRBJ2-7; weak D call: TRBD1 (5 bases). The CDR3 is 14 residues long. In germline, CDR1 is SNHLY, CDR2 FYNNEI. V gave up 2 bases and J gave up 2 bases, with 10 bases separating them. CDR3 loop: CASSESQDTYEQYF. The DNA of the CDR3 is TGTGCCAGCAGTGAATCCCAGGACACCTACGAGCAGTACTTC.